The source of this T cell receptor beta chain is a study of blood T cell repertoires in COVID-19. Study in general: Sources were T cells, B-cell-depleted T cells, or PBMCs; the material itself was cDNA or gDNA.

Germline loops: CDR1 KGHSH, CDR2 LQKENI. V gave up 3 bases and J gave up 1 base, with 9 bases separating them. The CDR3 covers 14 residues. Sequenced by immunoSEQ multiplex PCR; TCRdb stores in-frame clones only, minus some. The data hold more than 100,000 clones, with 84% observed a single time. The sequenced sample consisted of peripheral blood. The chain couples TRBV18 to TRBJ1-1, with unresolved D. The receptor's source is a man between 60 and 75 years old with acute or convalescent COVID-19. The CDR3: CASSPVRENTEAFF. The DNA of the CDR3 is TGTGCCAGCTCACCGGTCCGGGAGAACACTGAAGCTTTCTTT.